This T cell receptor (beta chain) is drawn from a study of blood T cell repertoires in COVID-19. J was trimmed by 1 base and V by 5 bases; bases with no gene match: 7. Germline V lookup: CDR1 LNHDA, CDR2 SQIVND (reference sequence). This CDR3 contains 15 residues. The method was immunoSEQ multiplex PCR; TCRdb's version includes in-frame clones alone and lacks a portion of them. The table includes over 120,000 clones, around 84% detected once. The receptor was isolated from a human donor with acute or convalescent COVID-19. The donor label of this sample is uncertain. Sequencing was carried out using peripheral blood. J is TRBJ2-7 and V is TRBV19; 8 bases line up with TRBD1. The CDR3 DNA sequence: TGTGCCAGTAGTCCCGGACAGGGCCTTTCCTACGAGCAGTACGTC. This codes for CASSPGQGLSYEQYV.